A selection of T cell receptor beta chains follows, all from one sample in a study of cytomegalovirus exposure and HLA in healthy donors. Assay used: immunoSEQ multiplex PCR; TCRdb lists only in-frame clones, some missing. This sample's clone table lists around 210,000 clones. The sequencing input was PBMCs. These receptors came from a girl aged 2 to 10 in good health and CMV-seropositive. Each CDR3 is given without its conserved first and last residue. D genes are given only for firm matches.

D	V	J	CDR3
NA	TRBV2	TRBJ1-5	ASSEAKDSPSGPQH
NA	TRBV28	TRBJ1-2	ASSLGIGGTPNYGYT
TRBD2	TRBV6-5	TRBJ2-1	ASSLWTRGGNEQF
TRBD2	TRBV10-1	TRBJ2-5	ASSESIGLGQETQY
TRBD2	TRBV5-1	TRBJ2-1	ASSLVQREVNEQF
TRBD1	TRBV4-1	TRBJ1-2	ASSPGTGASIGYT
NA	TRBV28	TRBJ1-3	ASRTGGSGNTIY
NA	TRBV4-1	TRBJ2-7	ASSSGYEQY
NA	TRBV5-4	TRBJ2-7	ASSPGRDYEQY
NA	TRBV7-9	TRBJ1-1	ASSLVGGFGAF
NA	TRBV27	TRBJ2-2	ASSFRGRQREGGELF
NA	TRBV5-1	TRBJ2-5	ASAKGGVQETQY
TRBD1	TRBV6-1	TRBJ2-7	ASSELAGGVYEQY
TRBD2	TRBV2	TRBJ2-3	ARDRGLAGADTQY
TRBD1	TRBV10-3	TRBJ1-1	AINSGSTGDGSTEAF
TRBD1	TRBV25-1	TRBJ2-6	ASMRTGGSGANVLT
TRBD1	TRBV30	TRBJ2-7	ACINRDRNYEQY
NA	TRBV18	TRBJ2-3	ASSLRQDPDTQY
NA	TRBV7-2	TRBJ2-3	ASSSGISTDTQY
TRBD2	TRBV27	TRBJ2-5	ASSLERAGGRKTQY
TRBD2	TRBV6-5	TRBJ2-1	ASSYSFLAGVNEQF
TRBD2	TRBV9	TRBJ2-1	ASSVEGGGTEQF
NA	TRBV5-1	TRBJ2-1	ASSLDGGGWSEQF
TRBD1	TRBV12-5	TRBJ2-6	ASGIPPGQAVRGANVLT
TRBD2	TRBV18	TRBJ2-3	ASSPAPSGGSTDTQY
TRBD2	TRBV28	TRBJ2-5	ASRQSGTRETQY
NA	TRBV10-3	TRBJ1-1	AIKGGQETEAF
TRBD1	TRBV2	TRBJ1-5	ASIQGRGQPQH
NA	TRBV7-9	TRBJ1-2	ATPAGAYGYT
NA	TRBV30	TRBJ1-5	AWSGTDSNQPQH
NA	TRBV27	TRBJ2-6	ASSTGPRRPGANVLT
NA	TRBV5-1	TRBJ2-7	ASRGPGDPYEQY
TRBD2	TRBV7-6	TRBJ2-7	ASSFTSGDEQY
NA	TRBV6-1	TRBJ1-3	ASGGTSGNTIY
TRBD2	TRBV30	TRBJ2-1	AWSPTGTSLF
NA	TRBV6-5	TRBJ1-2	ASSLYGYT
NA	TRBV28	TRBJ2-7	ASSFRGAYEQY
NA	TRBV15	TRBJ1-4	ATSGTIATNEKLF
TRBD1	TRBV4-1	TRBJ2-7	ASSQSITGVLNEQY
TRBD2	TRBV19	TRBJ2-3	ASSPLTSGNTPGTQY
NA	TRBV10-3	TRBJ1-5	AIGGRGLNQPQH
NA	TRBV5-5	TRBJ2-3	ASSPDRFSTDTQY
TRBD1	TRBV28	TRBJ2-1	ASSTTGSYNEQF
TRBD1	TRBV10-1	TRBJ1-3	ASRDRDGNTIY
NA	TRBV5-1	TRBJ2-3	ASSLSSLETDTQY
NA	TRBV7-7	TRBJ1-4	ASSLGVAGATNEKLF
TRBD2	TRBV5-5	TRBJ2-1	ASSFSAGGPSYNEQF
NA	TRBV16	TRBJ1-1	ASSRLSTEAF
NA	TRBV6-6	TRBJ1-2	ASSWRGDGYT
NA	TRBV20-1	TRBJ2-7	SASPTVQQY
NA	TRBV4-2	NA	ASSQDPSLENEQY